This record concerns one TCR beta chain sequence. This sample was taken from a study of cytomegalovirus exposure and HLA in healthy donors. Using immunoSEQ multiplex PCR, the repertoire was profiled, and TCRdb retains in-frame clones only, with some absent. The sample shows some 160,000 clones, 70% to 90% of them seen only once. Trimming removed 0 bases from V and 1 base from J, with 11 bases in between. CDR1 and CDR2 (germline): MNHEY, SMNVEV (reference sequence). CDR3 size: 16 residues. The sequence was collected from a young man in good health and CMV-seronegative. V usage is TRBV27 and J usage is TRBJ2-3; D perhaps matches TRBD1 (6 bases). Sequencing used PBMCs. The CDR3 region is CASSLSRDTRTDTQYF. In DNA form, the CDR3 reads TGTGCCAGCAGTTTATCGAGGGACACCCGCACAGATACGCAGTATTTT.